These 8 T cell receptor beta chains came from one sample sequenced in a study of OX40 agonist ivuxolimab in advanced cancers. TCRdb's table, derived via immunoSEQ multiplex PCR, lists solely in-frame clones and lacks some. The table shows 20,000 to 25,000 clones, with around 86% occurring only once. Sequencing used CD4+ or CD8+ T cells sorted from blood, obtained in a trial of the OX40 agonist ivuxolimab. These receptors originate from an adult with an advanced solid tumor such as melanoma, head and neck, liver or kidney cancer.

This clone was detected once. The V gene is TRBV27, the J gene TRBJ1-1, with unresolved D. The V end lost 2 bases, the J end lost 1 base, and 11 bases lay between the germline ends. CDR1 and CDR2 from the germline V gene are MNHEY and SMNVEV (reference sequence). This CDR3 spans 15 amino acids. The CDR3 DNA is TGTGCCAGCAGTTTAGGGGTGCTGGGGAACACTGAAGCTTTCTTT. Protein product: CASSLGVLGNTEAFF.

This clone was seen more than once but under ten times. The chain has TRBV4-1 and TRBJ2-7; D is unresolved. The CDR3 totals 14 residues. Germline V CDR1 and CDR2: MGHRA, YSYEKL. Trimming left V 1 base short and J 5 bases short, with 12 bases between. The CDR3, as DNA: TGCGCCAGCAGCCAAGTTCCGGGTTGGGACGAGCAGTACTTC. This gives the protein CASSQVPGWDEQYF.

This rearrangement joins TRBV6-5 to TRBJ2-1, with 8 bases fitting TRBD1. With 6 bases clipped from V and 8 bases from J, the junction kept 9 bases outside the gene matches. Germline loops: CDR1 MNHEY, CDR2 SVGAGI. The CDR3 contains 14 residues. The CDR3, as DNA: TGTGCCAGCAGCCAGACAGGGGTCCAATATGAGCAGTTCTTC. Translation: CASSQTGVQYEQFF.

This clone has a handful of counts. The chain joins TRBV5-5 to TRBJ1-1; no firm D call. Trimming shortened V by 4 bases and J by 1 base, and 17 bases separated the two germline ends. Germline CDR1 and CDR2: SGHKS and YYEKEE (reference sequence). This CDR3 is built from 16 residues. CDR3 sequence: CASSPDTDTANTEAFF. The CDR3 DNA sequence: TGTGCCAGCAGCCCGGATACAGACACCGCGAACACTGAAGCTTTCTTT.

The rearrangement joins TRBV7-9 to TRBJ2-7, with 12 bases matching TRBD2. Germline CDR1 reads SEHNR; CDR2 reads FQNEAQ (reference sequence). The CDR3 contains 15 residues. The J segment lost 2 bases and the V segment lost 4 bases, leaving 3 bases of the junction unmatched. The CDR3 nucleotides are TGTGCCAGCAGCTGGCTAGCGGGGGGGACCTACGAGCAGTACTTC. Translated: CASSWLAGGTYEQYF.

CDR3 amino acids: CASRGTFNEQFF. In nucleotides, the CDR3 is TGTGCCAGCCGGGGGACGTTTAATGAGCAGTTCTTC. The chain carries TRBV2 and TRBJ2-1; tentatively, D is TRBD2 (6 bases). Trimming left V 8 bases short and J 7 bases short, with 12 bases between. This CDR3 is 12 amino acids long. From germline, CDR1 is SNHLY and CDR2 FYNNEI.

The rearrangement links TRBV6-1 to TRBJ1-2; D ambiguous. The length of the CDR3 is 13 residues. V lost 1 base, J lost 10 bases, and 13 bases lay in between. Germline V gives CDR1 MNHNS, CDR2 SASEGT. The CDR3 coding sequence is TGTGCCAGCAGTGAAGGTCCGGACTCATCCTACACCTTC. This translates into CASSEGPDSSYTF.

The rearrangement links TRBV7-9 to TRBJ2-5, with 10 bases that match TRBD2. Trimming cost V 0 bases and J 2 bases; bases outside gene matches: 6. From germline, CDR1 is SEHNR and CDR2 FQNEAQ (reference sequence). The CDR3 sequence is 17 residues long. CDR3 nucleotides: TGTGCCAGCAGCTTAGCAGCGGGGGGGAAAAAACAAGAGACCCAGTACTTC. It is translated as CASSLAAGGKKQETQYF.